The TCR beta chain under discussion was sequenced for a study of blood T cell repertoires in COVID-19. Sequencing used immunoSEQ multiplex PCR; TCRdb keeps in-frame clones, though not all of them. This sample has some 530,000 clones; 80% to 90% occur once, and the top ten carry 3.2%. Germline CDR1 and CDR2: SGHTA and FQGTGA. The trim removed 2 bases at V and 5 bases at J, leaving 7 bases unmatched. The CDR3 sequence is 17 residues long. The receptor was derived from a human donor in a cohort sampled during active COVID-19. The chain employs TRBV7-3 and TRBJ2-1, with 12 bases matching TRBD2. The sequenced material came from peripheral blood. CDR3 DNA sequence: TGTGCCAGCAGCTTATCCTCTCGACTAGCGGGGGACAATGAGCAGTTCTTC. Its protein product is CASSLSSRLAGDNEQFF.